This entry lists 11 T cell receptor beta chains sequenced from one sample in a study of blood T cell repertoires in COVID-19. Clones were read by immunoSEQ multiplex PCR, and TCRdb kept only the in-frame ones, dropping some. The table lists a few hundred thousand clones, 85% of them singletons. The material sequenced was peripheral blood. The receptors derive from a woman aged 18-35 years with acute or convalescent COVID-19.

This chain connects TRBV18 to TRBJ1-2; no clear D. V dropped 1 base and J dropped 1 base, with 10 bases sitting between them. The germline V gene has CDR1 KGHSH and CDR2 LQKENI. The CDR3 sequence is 15 residues long. CDR3 in amino acids: CASSPRGENNYGYTF. CDR3 DNA sequence: TGTGCCAGCTCACCACGTGGAGAAAATAACTATGGCTACACCTTC.

The chain carries TRBV4-2 and TRBJ2-3, with D possibly being TRBD1 (5 bases). The CDR3 sequence is 15 residues long. Germline V CDR1 and CDR2: LGHNA, YNFKEQ. V lost 0 bases and J lost 0, with 7 bases in between. CDR3: CASSQDAGSTDTQYF. CDR3 DNA sequence: TGTGCCAGCAGCCAAGATGCAGGGAGCACAGATACGCAGTATTTT.

V usage is TRBV6-5 and J usage is TRBJ2-3; D is unresolved. V lost 8 bases and J lost 4, with 13 bases in between. The CDR3 consists of 13 residues. Germline-derived CDR1 and CDR2 are MNHEY and SVGAGI. In DNA, the CDR3 is TGTGCCAGCGGCAGACAAGCTTCAGATACGCAGTATTTT. Protein product: CASGRQASDTQYF.

The V gene is TRBV9, the J gene TRBJ1-2; D is ambiguous. CDR1 and CDR2 from the germline V gene are SGDLS and YYNGEE. Trimming pared 6 bases from V and 3 bases from J, leaving 12 bases between. CDR3 length: 13 amino acids. The CDR3 loop is CASTDTIDYGYTF. Written as DNA, the CDR3 is TGTGCCAGCACCGACACGATCGACTATGGCTACACCTTC.

The chain recombines TRBV6-7 with TRBJ2-3; 7 bases are shared with TRBD1. TRBV6-7 is flagged as an ORF with uncertain function. The CDR3 sequence is 15 residues long. This chain's CDR3 is CARGRTGALTDTQYF. In DNA, the CDR3 is TGTGCTCGGGGCCGGACAGGCGCATTGACAGATACGCAGTATTTT.

The CDR3 nucleotides are TGTGCCAGCAGCGCGGGACTAGCGGGAGGAAATTACGAGCAGTACTTC. Its translation is CASSAGLAGGNYEQYF. V is TRBV5-4 and J is TRBJ2-7; TRBD2 aligns across 15 bases. V shed 4 bases and J 4 bases; nucleotides not matched to a gene: 6. CDR1 SGHNT and CDR2 YYREEE come from the germline V gene (reference sequence). The length of the CDR3 is 16 residues.

The chain uses TRBV7-9 and TRBJ1-4, with D possibly TRBD1 on 6 matching bases. This CDR3 contains 16 residues. V lost 1 base and J lost 5, with 14 bases in between. In germline, CDR1 is SEHNR, CDR2 FQNEAQ (reference sequence). This CDR3 is CASSLDGNRVNEKLFF. The CDR3 DNA reads as TGTGCCAGCAGCTTAGATGGGAACAGGGTCAATGAAAAACTGTTTTTT.

The chain carries TRBV18 and TRBJ2-5, with TRBD2 as a possible D gene (6 bases). This CDR3 contains 17 residues. Looked up from germline, CDR1 is KGHSH and CDR2 is LQKENI. Trimming took 5 bases from V and 2 from J, leaving 21 bases between them. Here the CDR3 DNA reads TGTGCCAGCTCAATGGTACAGGCCCGGGGAGGACAAGAGACCCAGTACTTC. This codes for CASSMVQARGGQETQYF. The variable domain in full, completed from reference TRBV18 and TRBJ2-5, reads NAGVMQNPRHLVRRRGQEARLRCSPMKGHSHVYWYRQLPEEGLKFMVYLQKENIIDESGMPKERFSAEFPKEGPSILRIQQVVRGDSAAYFCASSMVQARGGQETQYFGPGTRLLVL.

The genes are TRBV6-5 and TRBJ1-5, with 7 nucleotides matching TRBD1. The ends lost 5 bases at V and 2 bases at J; junction bases unmatched: 3. This CDR3 contains 14 residues. The V gene's germline CDR1 is MNHEY and CDR2 SVGAGI. The CDR3 sequence: CASSPTGGNQPQHF. The CDR3 nucleotides are TGTGCCAGCAGTCCCACAGGGGGCAATCAGCCCCAGCATTTT.

The CDR3 DNA reads as TGTGCCAGCAGCCATAGCGACAGGGTTAGGAACTACGAGCAGTACTTC. Amino acids: CASSHSDRVRNYEQYF. The chain couples TRBV16 to TRBJ2-7, with TRBD1 matching 7 bases. CDR1 is KGHSY, CDR2 FQNENV, per germline. The junction had 11 bases not matched to a gene; V was cut back by 3 bases and J by 3 bases. CDR3 length: 16 amino acids.

The genes are TRBV4-1 and TRBJ2-7, with a tentative D call TRBD2 (5 bases). The CDR3 is made up of 15 amino acids. V lost 4 bases to trimming and J lost 0 bases, with 13 bases between them. Germline V gives CDR1 MGHRA, CDR2 YSYEKL. CDR3 region: CASSRPPEGSYEQYF. The CDR3 DNA follows: TGCGCCAGCAGCCGTCCCCCAGAGGGCTCCTACGAGCAGTACTTC.